This T cell receptor (beta chain) was observed in a study of early T cells in non-severe SARS-CoV-2 infection. At the level of the study: Bulk RNA taken from unsorted whole blood was sequenced, leaving chains unpaired.

Individual cDNA molecules were tagged with unique molecular identifiers, the study reported. TCRdb re-derived calls from the 5' RACE reads in MiXCR, one entry per CDR3 protein. The top ten clones hold 4.4% of a sample with roughly 100,000 distinct CDR3 sequences, less than 15% of them seen once. The CDR3 has 14 residues. Germline V lookup: CDR1 SGHAT, CDR2 FQNNGV. V lost 8 bases and J 1 base, leaving 15 bases between the germline ends. As regards this clonotype: Its antigen is not known.

Study outcomes and limitations: Anti-spike CD8 responses were favored by VDJdb matching, which missed private and CD4 specificities.

This material consisted of whole blood, taken at baseline. This TCR came from an adult who was a healthcare worker with PCR-confirmed SARS-CoV-2 infection or an uninfected control (not recorded which). The chain uses TRBV11-2 and TRBJ2-7, with D perhaps matching TRBD2 (6 bases). The CDR3 here is CASGRSRSSYEQYF. In DNA, the CDR3 is TGTGCCAGCGGGAGGAGCAGGTCGTCCTACGAGCAGTACTTC.